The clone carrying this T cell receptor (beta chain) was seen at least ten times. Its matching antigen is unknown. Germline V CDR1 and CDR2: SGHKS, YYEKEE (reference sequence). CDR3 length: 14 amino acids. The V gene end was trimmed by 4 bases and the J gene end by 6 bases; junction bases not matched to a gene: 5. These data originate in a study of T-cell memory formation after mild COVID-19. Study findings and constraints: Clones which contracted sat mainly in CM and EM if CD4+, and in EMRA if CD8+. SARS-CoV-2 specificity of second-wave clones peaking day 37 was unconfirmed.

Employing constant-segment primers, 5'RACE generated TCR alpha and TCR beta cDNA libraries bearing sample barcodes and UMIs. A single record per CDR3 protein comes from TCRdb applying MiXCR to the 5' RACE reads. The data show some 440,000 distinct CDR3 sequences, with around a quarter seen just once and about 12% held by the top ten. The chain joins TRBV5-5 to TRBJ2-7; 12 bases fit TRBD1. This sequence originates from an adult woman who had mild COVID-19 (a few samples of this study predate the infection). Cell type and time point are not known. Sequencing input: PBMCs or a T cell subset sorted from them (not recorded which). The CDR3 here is CASSPGTGGLEQYF. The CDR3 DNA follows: TGTGCCAGCAGCCCCGGGACAGGGGGCCTCGAGCAGTACTTC.